These 12 T cell receptor beta chains were sequenced from one sample in a study of blood T cell repertoires in COVID-19. The repertoire was sequenced with immunoSEQ multiplex PCR; TCRdb's copy has only in-frame clones and lacks some. The sample contains a few hundred thousand clones, roughly 85% of which appear only once. Specimen: peripheral blood. These receptors all stem from a woman in her seventies with acute or convalescent COVID-19.

The chain uses TRBV2 and TRBJ2-1; the match to TRBD1 covers 10 bases. Germline V gene data show CDR1 as SNHLY and CDR2 as FYNNEI. This CDR3 has 14 amino acids. The V segment lost 6 bases and the J segment 5 bases; nucleotides outside the gene matches: 4. This CDR3 is CASRLGQGDNEQFF. In nucleotides, the CDR3 is TGTGCCAGCAGACTAGGACAGGGGGACAATGAGCAGTTCTTC.

This chain uses TRBV5-4 with TRBJ1-1, with TRBD1 matching over 9 bases. The CDR3 has 14 residues. CDR1 and CDR2 from the germline V gene are SGHNT and YYREEE (reference sequence). V was pared by 4 bases and J by 1 base, with 2 bases of the junction left unmatched. CDR3 protein: CASSGQGTNTEAFF. For the CDR3, the DNA is TGTGCCAGCAGCGGACAGGGGACGAACACTGAAGCTTTCTTT.

The genes are TRBV3-1 (or the pseudogene TRBV3-2) and TRBJ2-3, with TRBD1 matching 10 bases. V was pared by 4 bases and J by 2 bases, with 3 bases of the junction left unmatched. Germline CDR1 LGHDT, CDR2 YNNKEL (reference sequence). This CDR3 has 15 amino acids. CDR3 loop: CASSPGTGVTDTQYF. The DNA of the CDR3 is TGTGCCAGCAGCCCAGGGACAGGGGTCACAGATACGCAGTATTTT.

This chain joins TRBV7-2 and TRBJ2-1; TRBD2 matches 8 bases. This CDR3 spans 15 amino acids. Germline V CDR1 and CDR2: SGHTA, FQGNSA. J gave up 5 bases and V 2 bases, and 5 bases lay outside the gene matches. The CDR3: CASSLSGGVHNEQFF. DNA of the CDR3: TGTGCCAGCAGCTTATCCGGGGGGGTTCACAATGAGCAGTTCTTC.

CDR3 loop: CASSTSGTGGSEQYF. The CDR3 coding sequence is TGCGCCAGCAGCACCTCCGGGACAGGGGGTAGCGAGCAGTACTTC. The chain couples TRBV5-1 to TRBJ2-7; 11 bases line up with TRBD1. Germline-derived CDR1 and CDR2 are SGHRS and YFSETQ. With V trimmed by 4 bases and J by 6 bases, 9 bases remained unmatched. This CDR3 has 15 amino acids.

The rearrangement uses TRBV13 and TRBJ2-7, with 7 nucleotides matching TRBD1. Germline V gene data show CDR1 as PRHDT and CDR2 as FYEKMQ (reference sequence). The V gene end was trimmed by 4 bases and the J gene end by 5 bases; junction bases not matched to a gene: 8. The CDR3 runs 14 residues. The CDR3 sequence is CASSSRQGRNEQYF. For the CDR3, the DNA is TGTGCCAGCAGCTCTCGACAGGGAAGGAACGAGCAGTACTTC.

This clone was found a few times. The chain employs TRBV6-5 and TRBJ1-4; D is possibly TRBD1 (5 bases). CDR3 length: 16 residues. Germline CDR1 reads MNHEY; CDR2 reads SVGAGI. V gave up 0 bases and J gave up 8 bases, with 16 bases separating them. The CDR3 region has the DNA TGTGCCAGCAGTTACTCAGGGGTTGGGGTGGGAGAAAAACTGTTTTTT. As protein: CASSYSGVGVGEKLFF.

There are a few counts of this clone. CDR3 nucleotides: TGTGCCGGTTCCACAGTTATCAGCAATCAGCCCCAGCATTTT. Amino acid sequence: CAGSTVISNQPQHF. This chain joins TRBV19 and TRBJ1-5; D gene ambiguous. Germline V lookup: CDR1 LNHDA, CDR2 SQIVND (reference sequence). This CDR3 region has 14 residues. V lost 11 bases and J 1 base, leaving 15 bases between the germline ends.

This clone was observed a single time. Germline and junction disagree at one end, which may indicate a read error. The gene calls are TRBV12-3 or TRBV12-4 and TRBJ1-4; D is unclear. CDR3 length: 12 amino acids. The CDR3 loop reads CASSLTLEKLLF. CDR3 DNA sequence: TGTGCCAGCAGCCTTACCCTCGAAAAACTGCTTTTT.

CDR3 amino acids: CASSDRGQGTNEQFF. The CDR3, as DNA: TGTGCCAGCAGTGACAGGGGACAGGGGACCAATGAGCAGTTCTTC. This chain uses TRBV6-4 with TRBJ2-1; 10 bases are shared with TRBD1. Germline CDR1 is MRHNA and CDR2 is SNTAGT. J lost 6 bases, V lost 2 bases, and 4 bases had no gene match. There are 15 residues in the CDR3.

The rearrangement uses TRBV3-1 (or the pseudogene TRBV3-2) and TRBJ2-7, with D possibly being TRBD1 (6 bases). CDR3 length: 13 amino acids. V shed 0 bases and J shed 6 bases, with 9 bases lying between them. Germline V gives CDR1 LGHDT, CDR2 YNNKEL (reference sequence). The DNA of the CDR3 is TGTGCCAGCAGCCAAGATTCAGGGGCCGAGCAGTACTTC. This encodes CASSQDSGAEQYF.

The chain's CDR3 is CASSVGSGTRGNQPQHF. The DNA of the CDR3 is TGTGCCAGCAGCGTTGGGTCGGGGACTAGGGGCAATCAGCCCCAGCATTTT. The genes are TRBV9 and TRBJ1-5; D may be TRBD1 (5 bases). This CDR3 spans 17 amino acids. The V end was cut by 2 bases, the J end by 2 bases, with 17 bases between. Germline CDR1 reads SGDLS; CDR2 reads YYNGEE.